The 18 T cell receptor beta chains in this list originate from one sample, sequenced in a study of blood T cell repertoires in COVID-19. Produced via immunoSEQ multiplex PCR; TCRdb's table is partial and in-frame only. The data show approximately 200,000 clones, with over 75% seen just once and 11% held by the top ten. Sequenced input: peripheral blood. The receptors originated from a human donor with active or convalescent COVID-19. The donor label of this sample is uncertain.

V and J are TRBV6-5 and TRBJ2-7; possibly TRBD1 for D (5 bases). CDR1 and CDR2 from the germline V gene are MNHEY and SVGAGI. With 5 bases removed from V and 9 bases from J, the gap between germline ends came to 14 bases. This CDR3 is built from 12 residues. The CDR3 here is CASSSNFRAQYF. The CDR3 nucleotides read TGTGCCAGCAGTAGTAACTTCAGGGCGCAGTACTTC.

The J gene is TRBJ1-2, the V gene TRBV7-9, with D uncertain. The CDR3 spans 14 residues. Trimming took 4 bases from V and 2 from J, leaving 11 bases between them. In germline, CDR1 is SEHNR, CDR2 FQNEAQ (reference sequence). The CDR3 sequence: CASSSTAGNYGYTF. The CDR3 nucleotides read TGTGCCAGCAGCTCCACGGCGGGGAACTATGGCTACACCTTC.

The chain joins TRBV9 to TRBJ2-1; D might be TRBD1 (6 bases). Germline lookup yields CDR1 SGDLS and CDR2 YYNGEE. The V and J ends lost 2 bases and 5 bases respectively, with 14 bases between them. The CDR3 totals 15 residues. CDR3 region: CASSVPGHLNNEQFF. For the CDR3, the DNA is TGTGCCAGCAGCGTTCCGGGACACCTAAACAATGAGCAGTTCTTC.

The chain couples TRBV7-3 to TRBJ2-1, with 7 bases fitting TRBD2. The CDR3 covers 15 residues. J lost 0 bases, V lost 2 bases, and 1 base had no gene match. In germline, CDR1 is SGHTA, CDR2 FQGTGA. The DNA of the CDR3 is TGTGCCAGCAGCTTAGAGCGGGGCTCCTACAATGAGCAGTTCTTC. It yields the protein CASSLERGSYNEQFF.

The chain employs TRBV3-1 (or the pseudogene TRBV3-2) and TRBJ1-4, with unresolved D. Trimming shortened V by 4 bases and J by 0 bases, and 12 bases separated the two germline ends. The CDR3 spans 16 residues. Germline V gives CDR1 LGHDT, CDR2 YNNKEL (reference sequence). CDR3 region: CASSPRFSATNEKLFF. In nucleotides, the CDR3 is TGTGCCAGCAGCCCTAGATTCAGTGCAACTAATGAAAAACTGTTTTTT.

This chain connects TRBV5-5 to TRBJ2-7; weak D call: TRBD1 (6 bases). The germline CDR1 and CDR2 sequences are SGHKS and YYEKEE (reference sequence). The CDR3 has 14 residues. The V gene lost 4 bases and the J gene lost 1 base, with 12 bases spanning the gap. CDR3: CASSPRTASYEQYF. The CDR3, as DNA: TGTGCCAGCAGCCCGCGGACAGCATCCTACGAGCAGTACTTC.

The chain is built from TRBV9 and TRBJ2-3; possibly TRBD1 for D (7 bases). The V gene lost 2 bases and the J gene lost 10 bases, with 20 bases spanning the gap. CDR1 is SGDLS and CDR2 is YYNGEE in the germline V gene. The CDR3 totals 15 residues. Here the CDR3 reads CASSVTGDSPGPQYF. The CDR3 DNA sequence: TGTGCCAGCAGCGTTACAGGGGACTCCCCAGGTCCGCAGTATTTT.

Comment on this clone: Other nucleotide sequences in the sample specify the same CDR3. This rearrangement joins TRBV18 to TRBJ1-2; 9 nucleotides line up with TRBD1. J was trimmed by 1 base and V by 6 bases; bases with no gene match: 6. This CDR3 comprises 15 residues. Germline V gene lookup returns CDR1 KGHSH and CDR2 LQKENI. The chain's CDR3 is CASSPDRGNNYGYTF. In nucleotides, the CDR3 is TGTGCCAGCTCCCCCGACAGGGGGAATAACTATGGCTACACCTTC.

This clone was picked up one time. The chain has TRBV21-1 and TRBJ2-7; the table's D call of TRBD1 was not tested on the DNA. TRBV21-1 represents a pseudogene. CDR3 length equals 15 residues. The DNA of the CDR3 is TGTGCCAGCAGCGCCCAGGCTCCCGGACAGTACGAGCAGTACTTC. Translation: CASSAQAPGQYEQYF.

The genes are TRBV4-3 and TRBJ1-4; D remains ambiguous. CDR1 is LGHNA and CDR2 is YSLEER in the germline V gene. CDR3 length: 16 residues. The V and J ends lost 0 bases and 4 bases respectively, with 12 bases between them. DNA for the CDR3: TGCGCCAGCAGCCAAGACGGAGGGTCGGTTAATGAAAAACTGTTTTTT. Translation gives CASSQDGGSVNEKLFF.

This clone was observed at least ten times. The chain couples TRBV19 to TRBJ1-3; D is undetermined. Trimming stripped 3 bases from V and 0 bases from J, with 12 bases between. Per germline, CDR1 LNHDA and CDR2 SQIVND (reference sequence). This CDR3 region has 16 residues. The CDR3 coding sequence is TGTGCCAGTAGTATTCGGGTCCGTAACTCTGGAAACACCATATATTTT. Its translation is CASSIRVRNSGNTIYF.

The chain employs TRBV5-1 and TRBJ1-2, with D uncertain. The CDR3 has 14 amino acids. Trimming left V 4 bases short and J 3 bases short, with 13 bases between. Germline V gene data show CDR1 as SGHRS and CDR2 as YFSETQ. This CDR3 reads CASSKRGTDYGYTF. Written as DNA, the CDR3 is TGCGCCAGCAGCAAAAGAGGAACGGACTATGGCTACACCTTC.

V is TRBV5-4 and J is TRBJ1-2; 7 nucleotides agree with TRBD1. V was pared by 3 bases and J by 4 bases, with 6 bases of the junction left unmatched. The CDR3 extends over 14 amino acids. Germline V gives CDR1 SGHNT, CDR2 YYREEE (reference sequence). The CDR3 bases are TGTGCCAGCAGCTCATCGGGACAGATCTATGGCTACACCTTC. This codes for CASSSSGQIYGYTF.

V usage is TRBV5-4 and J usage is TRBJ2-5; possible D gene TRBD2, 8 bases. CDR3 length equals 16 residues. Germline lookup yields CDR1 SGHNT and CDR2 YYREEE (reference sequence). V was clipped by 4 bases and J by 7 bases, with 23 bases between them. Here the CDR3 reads CASSLDGLAGGGTQYF. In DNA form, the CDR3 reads TGTGCCAGCAGCCTAGACGGACTAGCAGGGGGGGGGACCCAGTACTTC.

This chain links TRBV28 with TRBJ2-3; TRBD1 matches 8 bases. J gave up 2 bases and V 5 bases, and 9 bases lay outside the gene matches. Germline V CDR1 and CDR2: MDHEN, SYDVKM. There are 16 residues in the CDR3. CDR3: CASSISRDRTTDTQYF. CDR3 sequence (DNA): TGTGCCAGCAGTATTAGCCGGGACAGGACCACAGATACGCAGTATTTT.

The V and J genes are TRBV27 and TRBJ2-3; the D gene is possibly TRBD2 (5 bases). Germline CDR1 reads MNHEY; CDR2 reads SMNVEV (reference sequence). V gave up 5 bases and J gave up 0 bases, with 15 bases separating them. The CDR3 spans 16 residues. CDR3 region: CASSPHLGVSTDTQYF. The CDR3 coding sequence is TGTGCCAGCAGTCCCCACTTGGGAGTTAGCACAGATACGCAGTATTTT.

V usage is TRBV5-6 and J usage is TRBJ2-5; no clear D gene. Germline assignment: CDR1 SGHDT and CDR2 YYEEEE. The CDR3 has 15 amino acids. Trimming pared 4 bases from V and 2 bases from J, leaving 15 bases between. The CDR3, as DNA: TGTGCCAGCAGCGCCAGAACCTCATCGCAAGAGACCCAGTACTTC. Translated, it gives CASSARTSSQETQYF. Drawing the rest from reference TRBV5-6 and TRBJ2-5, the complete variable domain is DAGVTQSPTHLIKTRGQQVTLRCSPKSGHDTVSWYQQALGQGPQFIFQYYEEEERQRGNFPDRFSGHQFPNYSSELNVNALLLGDSALYLCASSARTSSQETQYFGPGTRLLVL.

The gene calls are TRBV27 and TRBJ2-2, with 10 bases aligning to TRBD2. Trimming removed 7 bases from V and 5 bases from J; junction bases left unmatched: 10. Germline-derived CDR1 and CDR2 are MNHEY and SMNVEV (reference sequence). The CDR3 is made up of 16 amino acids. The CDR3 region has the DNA TGTGCCAGCACCCACGGGACTAGCGTTGCAACCGGGGAGCTGTTTTTT. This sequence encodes CASTHGTSVATGELFF.